Listed below are T cell receptor beta chains from one sample, sequenced in a study of beta chain features in type 1 diabetes. Sequencing used immunoSEQ multiplex PCR; TCRdb keeps in-frame clones, though not all of them. This table has about 900,000 clones, about a sixth appearing once. Sample: naive CD4+ T cells from blood. The receptors derive from a woman aged 18 to 35 in good health. The CDR3 runs from the conserved cysteine through the conserved F or W. Each record gives: J gene, V gene, clone size, CDR3 length, D gene, CDR3 protein, CDR3 DNA. A D gene is named only where the DNA matches it firmly. Not every row has a clone size; where given, it reads once, few, many or a size class.

>TRBJ2-1|TRBV28|few|13|.
CASTDSSYNEQFF
TGTGCCAGCACGGATAGCTCCTACAATGAGCAGTTCTTC
>TRBJ1-2|TRBV5-1|few|15|.
CASSLEAREDYGYTF
TGCGCCAGCAGCTTGGAGGCCAGGGAGGACTATGGCTACACCTTC
>TRBJ2-2|TRBV9|.|16|TRBD2
CASSVLAGTNTGELFF
TGTGCCAGCAGCGTACTAGCGGGGACGAACACCGGGGAGCTGTTTTTT
>TRBJ1-2|TRBV7-9|few|13|.
CASRPTGTRGYTF
TGTGCCAGCAGACCCACAGGGACCAGAGGCTACACCTTC
>TRBJ1-2|TRBV29-1|.|14|TRBD1
CSVSYRTGGYGYTF
TGCAGCGTCTCGTACCGGACAGGGGGCTATGGCTACACCTTC
>TRBJ2-3|TRBV15|.|13|.
CATNRGGTDTQYF
TGTGCCACCAACAGGGGAGGGACAGATACGCAGTATTTT
>TRBJ2-1|TRBV28|few|11|.
CASSGVIEQFF
TGTGCCAGCAGCGGAGTGATTGAGCAGTTCTTC
>TRBJ2-3|TRBV18|.|12|.
CASSPPRDTQYF
TGTGCCAGCTCACCACCCCGAGATACGCAGTATTTT
>TRBJ2-3|TRBV9|.|15|.
CASSARLGQADTQYF
TGTGCCAGCAGTGCCCGACTAGGACAAGCAGATACGCAGTATTTT
>TRBJ2-7|TRBV28|.|13|TRBD1
CASSLTGAYEQYF
TGTGCCAGCAGTTTAACAGGGGCCTACGAGCAGTACTTC
>TRBJ2-7|TRBV18|.|15|.
CASSPGGRWAYEQYF
TGTGCCAGCTCACCGGGAGGCCGTTGGGCCTACGAGCAGTACTTC
>TRBJ2-5|TRBV29-1|.|12|.
CSGAQEWGTQYF
TGCAGCGGTGCACAAGAATGGGGGACCCAGTACTTC
>TRBJ2-3|TRBV29-1|.|13|TRBD1
CSAYRGDTDTQYF
TGCAGCGCCTACAGGGGTGACACAGATACGCAGTATTTT
>TRBJ2-1|TRBV18|.|15|.
CASSPHQGGANEQFF
TGTGCCAGCTCACCACACCAGGGGGGGGCGAATGAGCAGTTCTTC
>TRBJ2-2|TRBV7-3|.|16|.
CASSLLPPGNTGELFF
TGTGCCAGCAGCTTACTTCCCCCAGGAAACACCGGGGAGCTGTTTTTT
>TRBJ2-3|TRBV10-3|few|11|.
CAIRSTDTQYF
TGTGCCATCAGAAGCACAGATACGCAGTATTTT
>TRBJ2-5|TRBV18|.|11|.
CASSRRETQYF
TGTGCCAGCTCACGGAGGGAGACCCAGTACTTC
>TRBJ2-1|TRBV5-4|.|15|.
CASNERLEPLSEQFF
TGTGCCAGCAACGAGCGACTAGAACCCTTAAGTGAGCAGTTCTTC
>TRBJ2-1|TRBV10-3|.|12|.
CAISSTGWEQFF
TGTGCCATCAGTTCTACAGGGTGGGAGCAGTTCTTC
>TRBJ2-1|TRBV5-1|few|15|.
CASSLAFRRNNEQFF
TGCGCCAGCAGCTTGGCCTTCAGACGGAACAATGAGCAGTTCTTC
>TRBJ2-5|TRBV12-5|few|15|TRBD2
CASAPGLAGRETQYF
TGTGCTAGTGCCCCGGGGCTAGCGGGTAGAGAGACCCAGTACTTC
>TRBJ2-2|TRBV28|.|18|.
CASSSVNNGGIRTGELFF
TGTGCCAGCAGCTCGGTGAACAACGGGGGAATTCGGACCGGGGAGCTGTTTTTT
>TRBJ1-5|TRBV19|few|13|.
CASRGGGNQPQHF
TGTGCCAGTAGGGGAGGGGGCAATCAGCCCCAGCATTTT
>TRBJ2-1|TRBV9|few|16|TRBD2
CASSPRTSGRKNEQFF
TGTGCCAGCAGCCCCCGGACTAGCGGGAGGAAGAATGAGCAGTTCTTC
>TRBJ2-2|TRBV6-1|few|15|TRBD1
CASTLVQGAYGELFF
TGTGCCAGTACCCTCGTTCAGGGGGCCTACGGGGAGCTGTTTTTT
>TRBJ1-5|TRBV6-6|once|12|.
CASSSRENPQHF
TGTGCCAGCAGTTCCCGGGAAAATCCCCAGCATTTT
>TRBJ2-1|TRBV27|few|12|TRBD1
CASSWTGGQQFF
TGTGCCAGCAGCTGGACAGGGGGCCAGCAGTTCTTC
>TRBJ1-1|TRBV18|.|15|.
CASSIQQEPNTEAFF
TGTGCCAGCTCAATACAACAGGAGCCGAACACTGAAGCTTTCTTT
>TRBJ2-4|TRBV18|.|15|TRBD1
CASSPIQGAGDIQYF
TGTGCCAGCTCACCCATACAGGGGGCAGGGGACATTCAGTACTTC